This is a list of T cell receptor beta chains from one sample in a study of shared clonotypes between healthy human individuals. Method: immunoSEQ multiplex PCR; TCRdb's copy keeps in-frame clones and lacks some. Among more than 2,000,000 clones, approximately 94% were seen once, and the ten largest hold around 0.14%. Source material: naive CD4+ T cells sorted from blood. The source is a man younger than 35 in good health. Both conserved end residues are trimmed from each CDR3.

TRBV2	TRBJ2-3	AGELGGNTDTQY
TRBV28	TRBJ2-1	ASTVGGTAYNEQF
TRBV25-1	TRBJ1-2	ASSGRSYT
TRBV18	TRBJ2-7	ASSPPGQGAHEQY
TRBV6-1	TRBJ1-5	ASSEHRAQPQH
TRBV1	TRBJ1-2	TSRQRAGGYT
TRBV27	TRBJ1-6	ASSLRRQGAGNQNSPLH
TRBV19	TRBJ1-2	ASTRWEQEGYT
TRBV19	TRBJ1-5	ASTWENQPQH
TRBV6-5	TRBJ1-1	ASRTSGTGNTEAF
TRBV5-8	TRBJ2-5	ASSPDPTVRGETQY